This T cell receptor (beta chain) was documented in a study of OX40 agonist ivuxolimab in advanced cancers. The method was immunoSEQ multiplex PCR; TCRdb's version includes in-frame clones alone and lacks a portion of them. The profile shows 34,000 or so clones, around 81% of them singletons. Germline V gene sequence: CDR1 MDHEN, CDR2 SYDVKM. V lost 8 bases and J 5 bases, leaving 22 bases between the germline ends. CDR3 length equals 15 residues. This chain links TRBV28 with TRBJ2-7, with a possible D match to TRBD2 (6 bases). The source of this sequence is an adult with an advanced solid tumor such as melanoma, head and neck, liver or kidney cancer. The sequencing used CD4+ or CD8+ T cells sorted from blood, collected in a trial of the OX40 agonist ivuxolimab. The CDR3 DNA sequence: TGTGCCAGCGGTCTGGGGGAGGTACCATTCGACGAGCAGTACTTC. This encodes CASGLGEVPFDEQYF.